This T cell receptor beta chain was sequenced during a study of identical twins. MiXCR was run by TCRdb on the 5' RACE reads, yielding one entry per CDR3 protein. The sample holds around 160,000 distinct CDR3 sequences, roughly 3.5% seen once. Looked up from germline, CDR1 is MDHEN and CDR2 is SYDVKM. V lost 10 bases, J lost 4 bases, and 19 bases lay in between. The CDR3 totals 14 residues. This clonotype came up many times. The chain is built from TRBV28 and TRBJ1-2; D uncertain. The receptor was derived from a young man in good health. The sequenced sample consisted of memory T cells sorted from blood. CDR3 in amino acids: CANLRPGMGYGYTF. CDR3 nucleotide sequence: TGTGCCAACCTCCGCCCGGGGATGGGCTATGGCTACACCTTC.